There are many counts of the clone carrying this TCR beta chain. Its target is not known. Other DNA sequences from this sample encode an identical CDR3 as well. This entry comes from a study of T cell responses to AZD1222 COVID-19 vaccine. CDR3 size: 12 residues. CDR1 is MGHDK and CDR2 is SYGVNS in the germline V gene. V dropped 3 bases and J dropped 4 bases, with 6 bases sitting between them. Sequencing was performed with immunoSEQ multiplex PCR; in TCRdb, only in-frame clones are kept and a portion is missing. The sample records 140,000 to 150,000 clones, about 92% being singletons. General study findings and limits: Spike regions recognized by vaccine-associated CD4 TCRs spanned the protein, led by 160-218 and 743-854. At study baseline, merely six AZD1222 recipients were seropositive. The donor group comprised mostly white British people and more females; the analysis possibly underestimated clonal diversity.

This sequence was found in an adult in good health. Source: peripheral blood, taken on day 0 of AZD1222 vaccination. V gene TRBV25-1 combines with J gene TRBJ1-2; unclear D gene. CDR3 protein: CASSDGRYGYTF. The DNA of the CDR3 is TGTGCCAGCAGTGATGGACGCTATGGCTACACCTTC.